This T cell receptor beta chain came from a study of blood T cell repertoires in COVID-19. Study at large: The United States, Italy and Spain provided the acute and convalescent COVID-19 samples. The cDNA or gDNA used as material had been derived from T cells, B-cell-depleted T cells, or PBMCs.

Original methodology: The assay estimated nucleated cells by amplifying reference gene primers. Assay: immunoSEQ multiplex PCR; the TCRdb copy retains only in-frame clones and omits some. V and J calls and clone size are those listed in that table; D and trimming were worked out from the DNA. This sample has approximately 100,000 clones; approximately 84% occur once, and the top ten carry around a quarter. The J segment lost 8 bases and the V segment lost 6 bases, leaving 6 bases of the junction unmatched. This CDR3 spans 15 amino acids. Per germline, CDR1 LNHDA and CDR2 SQIVND (reference sequence). This chain connects TRBV19 to TRBJ2-1; 14 bases are a match to TRBD2. Sequenced input: peripheral blood. This sequence originates from a man between 60 and 75 years old with acute or convalescent COVID-19. CDR3 amino acids: CASRQGLAGVYEQFF. The CDR3 DNA is TGTGCCAGTAGGCAGGGACTAGCGGGAGTATATGAGCAGTTCTTC.